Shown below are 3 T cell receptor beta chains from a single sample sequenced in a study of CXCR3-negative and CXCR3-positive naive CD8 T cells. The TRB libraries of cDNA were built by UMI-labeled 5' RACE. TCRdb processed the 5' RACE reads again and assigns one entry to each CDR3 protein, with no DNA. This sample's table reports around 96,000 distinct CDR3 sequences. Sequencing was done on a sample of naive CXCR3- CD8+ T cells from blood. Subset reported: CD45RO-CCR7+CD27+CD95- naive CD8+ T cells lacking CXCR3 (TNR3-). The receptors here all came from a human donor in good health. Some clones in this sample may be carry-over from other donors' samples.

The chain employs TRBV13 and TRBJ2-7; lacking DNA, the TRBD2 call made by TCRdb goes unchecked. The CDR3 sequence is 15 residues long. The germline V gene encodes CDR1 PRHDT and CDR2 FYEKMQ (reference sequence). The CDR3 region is CASNLAGASSYEQYF.

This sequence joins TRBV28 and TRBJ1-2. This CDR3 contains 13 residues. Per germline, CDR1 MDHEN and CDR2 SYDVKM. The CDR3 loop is CASSLAGVHGYTF.

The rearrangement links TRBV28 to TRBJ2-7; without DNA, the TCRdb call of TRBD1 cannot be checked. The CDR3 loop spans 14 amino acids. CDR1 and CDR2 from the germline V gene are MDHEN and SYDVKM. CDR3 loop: CASSILTGGYEQYF.